A single sample is the source of the 26 T cell receptor beta chains below, sequenced in a study of T cell clones after liver transplantation. Libraries were prepared by immunoSEQ multiplex PCR; TCRdb keeps only in-frame clonotypes and omits some of them. This sample carries 68,000 or so clones, 85% to 95% of them seen once, and the ten largest clones take approximately 0.92%. The material sequenced was CD4+ T cells from blood, taken less than 28 months after liver transplant. The source of these receptors is a human patient who received a liver transplant. A subset of T cells may come from the graft donor.

J is TRBJ2-7 and V is TRBV7-9, with D hard to call. Per germline, CDR1 SEHNR and CDR2 FQNEAQ (reference sequence). The ends were cut back, 5 bases at V and 3 bases at J, with 11 bases in the middle. This CDR3 is 13 amino acids long. The CDR3 region is CASSPPASYEQYF. The CDR3 DNA reads TGTGCCAGCAGCCCCCCGGCGAGCTACGAGCAGTACTTC. Drawing the rest from reference TRBV7-9 and TRBJ2-7, the complete variable domain is DTGVSQNPRHKITKRGQNVTFRCDPISEHNRLYWYRQTLGQGPEFLTYFQNEAQLEKSRLLSDRFSAERPKGSFSTLEIQRTEQGDSAMYLCASSPPASYEQYFGPGTRLTVT.

CDR3: CASSISGRATYNEQFF. The CDR3 bases are TGTGCCAGTAGTATAAGCGGACGGGCAACCTACAATGAGCAGTTCTTC. The chain recombines TRBV19 with TRBJ2-1; D might be TRBD2 (5 bases). CDR3 length: 16 amino acids. Germline-derived CDR1 and CDR2 are LNHDA and SQIVND (reference sequence). Trimming cost V 2 bases and J 2 bases, with 13 bases left between them.

The V gene is TRBV5-1, the J gene TRBJ2-3, with 11 bases lining up with TRBD2. Per germline, CDR1 SGHRS and CDR2 YFSETQ. V was clipped by 5 bases and J by 0 bases; unmatched bases: 8. CDR3 length: 17 residues. The CDR3 DNA reads TGCGCCAGCAGGGCCGGGACTAGCGGAACTAGCACAGATACGCAGTATTTT. Its translation: CASRAGTSGTSTDTQYF. Combining the CDR3 with reference TRBV5-1 and TRBJ2-3 gives the whole variable domain KAGVTQTPRYLIKTRGQQVTLSCSPISGHRSVSWYQQTPGQGLQFLFEYFSETQRNKGNFPGRFSGRQFSNSRSEMNVSTLELGDSALYLCASRAGTSGTSTDTQYFGPGTRLTVL.

The chain links TRBV27 to TRBJ2-2, with no clear D. The CDR3 has 15 amino acids. Germline V CDR1 and CDR2: MNHEY, SMNVEV (reference sequence). The germline V and J ends were trimmed by 6 bases and 5 bases, with 16 bases remaining between them. The CDR3 DNA is TGTGCCAGCAGGCGCATCGCATCCGGAACCGGGGAGCTGTTTTTT. This gives the protein CASRRIASGTGELFF.

This chain links TRBV7-3 with TRBJ2-7; D call uncertain. This CDR3 has 13 residues. The V end lost 3 bases, the J end lost 4 bases, and 10 bases lay between the germline ends. The germline V gene has CDR1 SGHTA and CDR2 FQGTGA. CDR3 region: CASSFGRAYEQYF. The CDR3 DNA is TGTGCCAGCAGCTTTGGACGGGCTTACGAGCAGTACTTC.

Concerning this clone itself: This CDR3 is also generated by other DNA sequences in the sample. The gene calls are TRBV5-1 and TRBJ2-5, with a weak D call TRBD1 (6 bases). V gave up 4 bases and J gave up 1 base, with 8 bases separating them. CDR3 length: 13 amino acids. Germline CDR1 reads SGHRS; CDR2 reads YFSETQ. The CDR3 protein is CASSQGTQETQYF. DNA of the CDR3: TGCGCCAGCAGCCAGGGGACCCAAGAGACCCAGTACTTC. The whole variable domain, filled in from reference TRBV5-1 and TRBJ2-5, reads KAGVTQTPRYLIKTRGQQVTLSCSPISGHRSVSWYQQTPGQGLQFLFEYFSETQRNKGNFPGRFSGRQFSNSRSEMNVSTLELGDSALYLCASSQGTQETQYFGPGTRLLVL.

J is TRBJ1-1 and V is TRBV11-3, with 9 nucleotides matching TRBD1. After removal of 0 bases from V and 4 bases from J, the junction contained 3 bases not matched to a gene. The CDR3 covers 15 residues. CDR1 and CDR2 (germline): SGHNT, YENEEA. This chain's CDR3 is CASSLDTGGFTEAFF. The CDR3, as DNA: TGTGCCAGCAGCTTAGATACAGGGGGCTTCACTGAAGCTTTCTTT. Full variable domain (remainder filled in from reference TRBV11-3 and TRBJ1-1): EAGVVQSPRYKIIEKKQPVAFWCNPISGHNTLYWYLQNLGQGPELLIRYENEEAVDDSQLPKDRFSAERLKGVDSTLKIQPAELGDSAVYLCASSLDTGGFTEAFFGQGTRLTVV.

The V call is TRBV19, the J call TRBJ2-3; D is unclear. Trimming stripped 5 bases from V and 0 bases from J, with 12 bases between. Germline CDR1 is LNHDA and CDR2 is SQIVND (reference sequence). CDR3 length equals 15 residues. Here the CDR3 DNA reads TGTGCCAGTAGTTGGCGAGACACTAGCACAGATACGCAGTATTTT. Protein sequence: CASSWRDTSTDTQYF.

The chain combines TRBV10-3 with TRBJ2-2; 11 nucleotides agree with TRBD1. The V gene's germline CDR1 is ENHRY and CDR2 SYGVKD. This CDR3 comprises 15 residues. Losses at the gene ends were 6 bases for V and 3 bases for J; bases not matched to a gene: 3. CDR3 in DNA: TGTGCCATCAGACGGGGACAGGGGGACACCGGGGAGCTGTTTTTT. Translation gives CAIRRGQGDTGELFF.

The V and J genes are TRBV9 and TRBJ2-7, with a possible D match to TRBD2 (5 bases). The CDR3 loop spans 16 amino acids. V was shortened by 0 bases and J by 0 bases, with 13 bases between the two germline ends. Germline assignment: CDR1 SGDLS and CDR2 YYNGEE. The CDR3 DNA sequence: TGTGCCAGCAGCGTAGGGGTAGGAGGCCCCTCCTACGAGCAGTACTTC. This codes for CASSVGVGGPSYEQYF.

The gene calls are TRBV6-5 and TRBJ2-7, with D perhaps matching TRBD1 or TRBD2 (6 bases each). The V and J ends lost 1 base and 5 bases respectively, with 15 bases between them. The germline V gene encodes CDR1 MNHEY and CDR2 SVGAGI. CDR3 length equals 15 residues. The CDR3 protein is CASSYFGGGIDEQYF. The CDR3 bases are TGTGCCAGCAGTTACTTTGGAGGGGGAATCGACGAGCAGTACTTC.

The chain recombines TRBV9 with TRBJ2-1, with D possibly being TRBD2 (6 bases). Germline values: CDR1 SGDLS, CDR2 YYNGEE. V was trimmed by 0 bases and J by 5 bases, leaving 15 bases between them. This CDR3 spans 16 amino acids. The CDR3, as DNA: TGTGCCAGCAGCGTAGGGATAGGGCGGGACGACAATGAGCAGTTCTTC. Protein: CASSVGIGRDDNEQFF.

The chain has TRBV10-3 and TRBJ2-4; D unresolved. Germline V lookup: CDR1 ENHRY, CDR2 SYGVKD. The CDR3 length is 14 residues. The V end lost 11 bases, the J end lost 0 bases, and 14 bases lay between the germline ends. CDR3 loop: CAALLGLAKNIQYF. CDR3 bases: TGTGCCGCCCTACTGGGGTTAGCCAAAAACATTCAGTACTTC.

The V call is TRBV15, the J call TRBJ2-3, with 8 bases lining up with TRBD2. Germline V gene sequence: CDR1 LNHNV, CDR2 YYDKDF (reference sequence). The trim removed 1 base at V and 6 bases at J, leaving 9 bases unmatched. The CDR3 is 16 residues long. The CDR3 protein is CATSRGTSGRQDTQYF. CDR3 DNA: TGTGCCACCAGCAGAGGAACTAGCGGCCGTCAGGATACGCAGTATTTT.

The chain uses TRBV29-1 and TRBJ2-4; possible D gene TRBD2, 6 bases. The CDR3 sequence is 13 residues long. Germline V gene sequence: CDR1 SQVTM, CDR2 ANQGSEA. Between the trimmed V and J ends, which lost 1 base and 5 bases, there was a span of 9 bases. The CDR3 region is CSVEGGGENIQYF. The DNA of the CDR3 is TGCAGCGTTGAAGGGGGAGGCGAAAACATTCAGTACTTC.

This clone was counted only a few times. The chain uses TRBV7-9 and TRBJ1-1; no clear D. Germline V gene sequence: CDR1 SEHNR, CDR2 FQNEAQ (reference sequence). The CDR3 has 12 residues. V lost 3 bases and J 10 bases, leaving 12 bases between the germline ends. CDR3 residues: CASSLDSVGAFF. The CDR3 bases are TGTGCCAGCAGCTTGGACTCAGTGGGAGCTTTCTTT.

The V call is TRBV6-5, the J call TRBJ2-7; 9 nucleotides match TRBD1. The germline V gene encodes CDR1 MNHEY and CDR2 SVGAGI. CDR3 length: 14 amino acids. After removal of 6 bases from V and 5 bases from J, the junction contained 8 bases not matched to a gene. The CDR3 loop is CASRIGQGLDEQYF. CDR3 DNA sequence: TGTGCCAGCAGGATAGGACAGGGGTTGGACGAGCAGTACTTC.

This chain links TRBV29-1 with TRBJ1-4; 7 bases line up with TRBD1. The J segment lost 7 bases and the V segment lost 5 bases, leaving 10 bases of the junction unmatched. Germline values: CDR1 SQVTM, CDR2 ANQGSEA. This CDR3 has 14 residues. CDR3 sequence reads: CSVFVTGQREKLFF. In DNA form, the CDR3 reads TGCAGCGTTTTCGTAACGGGACAGCGTGAAAAACTGTTTTTT.

This chain uses TRBV18 with TRBJ2-7; D may be TRBD2 (5 bases). The CDR3 sequence is 15 residues long. Germline V gives CDR1 KGHSH, CDR2 LQKENI. The V end lost 2 bases, the J end lost 0 bases, and 11 bases lay between the germline ends. CDR3 amino acids: CASSPGRQNSYEQYF. CDR3 in DNA: TGTGCCAGCTCACCAGGGAGACAAAACTCCTACGAGCAGTACTTC.

V usage is TRBV27 and J usage is TRBJ2-7; D is possibly TRBD1 (6 bases). The length of the CDR3 is 13 residues. CDR1 and CDR2 from the germline V gene are MNHEY and SMNVEV (reference sequence). The V end was cut by 5 bases, the J end by 0 bases, with 8 bases between. CDR3 loop: CASSRTDSYEQYF. In nucleotides, the CDR3 is TGTGCCAGCAGTAGGACAGACTCCTACGAGCAGTACTTC.

The chain joins TRBV10-3 to TRBJ2-1; D may be TRBD1 (6 bases). Between the trimmed V and J ends, which lost 0 bases and 14 bases, there was a span of 14 bases. Germline V gene lookup returns CDR1 ENHRY and CDR2 SYGVKD. The CDR3 spans 13 residues. This CDR3 is CAISESPGDLKFF. CDR3 bases: TGTGCCATCAGTGAGTCGCCAGGGGATTTGAAGTTCTTC.

The CDR3 nucleotides are TGTGCCAGCAGTGAAGGGGGTACTTCGTTCTATGGCTACACCTTC. Its translation: CASSEGGTSFYGYTF. This rearrangement joins TRBV6-1 to TRBJ1-2, with no clear D. Germline V gene data show CDR1 as MNHNS and CDR2 as SASEGT. V was shortened by 1 base and J by 4 bases, with 13 bases between the two germline ends. The CDR3 is 15 amino acids.

The chain uses TRBV18 and TRBJ2-2, with D perhaps matching TRBD2 (6 bases). The CDR3 consists of 17 residues. V lost 3 bases and J lost 2, with 16 bases in between. Per the germline V gene, CDR1 is KGHSH and CDR2 is LQKENI. CDR3 sequence reads: CASSPEGPQRNTGELFF. CDR3 DNA sequence: TGTGCCAGCTCACCGGAGGGCCCCCAGCGCAACACCGGGGAGCTGTTTTTT.

V gene TRBV29-1 combines with J gene TRBJ2-2, with 10 bases fitting TRBD2. Germline CDR1 reads SQVTM; CDR2 reads ANQGSEA. This CDR3 has 19 residues. The V segment lost 7 bases and the J segment 1 base; nucleotides outside the gene matches: 18. CDR3 protein: CSAASRPRTSGQNTGELFF. Written as DNA, the CDR3 is TGCAGCGCTGCTAGTCGCCCGCGGACTAGCGGCCAGAACACCGGGGAGCTGTTTTTT.

The V and J genes are TRBV15 and TRBJ2-1, with no clear D. The germline V gene encodes CDR1 LNHNV and CDR2 YYDKDF (reference sequence). V was trimmed by 0 bases and J by 0 bases, leaving 9 bases between them. The CDR3 sequence is 16 residues long. The chain's CDR3 is CATSREVPSSYNEQFF. The CDR3 nucleotides are TGTGCCACCAGCAGAGAGGTACCCAGCTCCTACAATGAGCAGTTCTTC. The full variable domain, completed using reference TRBV15 and TRBJ2-1, is DAMVIQNPRYQVTQFGKPVTLSCSQTLNHNVMYWYQQKSSQAPKLLFHYYDKDFNNEADTPDNFQSRRPNTSFCFLDIRSPGLGDTAMYLCATSREVPSSYNEQFFGPGTRLTVL.

The rearrangement joins TRBV6-5 to TRBJ2-3; 12 bases agree with TRBD2. CDR3 length: 15 residues. Germline V gene lookup returns CDR1 MNHEY and CDR2 SVGAGI. The ends lost 7 bases at V and 3 bases at J; junction bases unmatched: 5. This CDR3 reads CASNSGLAGTDTQYF. CDR3 nucleotides: TGTGCCAGCAACTCCGGACTAGCGGGAACAGATACGCAGTATTTT.